This T cell receptor (beta chain) derives from a study of technical replicates of blood from a few donors. Using immunoSEQ multiplex PCR, the repertoire was profiled, and TCRdb retains in-frame clones only, with some absent. The profile covers about 81,000 clones, with more than 90% appearing a single time and roughly 0.37% taken by the ten largest. CDR3 size: 15 residues. Germline CDR1 reads MNHEY; CDR2 reads SMNVEV (reference sequence). The V gene end was trimmed by 6 bases and the J gene end by 5 bases; junction bases not matched to a gene: 10. The sequence was collected from a human donor in good health. V usage is TRBV27 and J usage is TRBJ2-7; 10 bases align to TRBD1. Sample: T cells isolated from PBMCs. The CDR3: CASSSVGTGAHEQYF. DNA of the CDR3: TGTGCCAGCAGCTCTGTAGGGACAGGGGCCCACGAGCAGTACTTC.